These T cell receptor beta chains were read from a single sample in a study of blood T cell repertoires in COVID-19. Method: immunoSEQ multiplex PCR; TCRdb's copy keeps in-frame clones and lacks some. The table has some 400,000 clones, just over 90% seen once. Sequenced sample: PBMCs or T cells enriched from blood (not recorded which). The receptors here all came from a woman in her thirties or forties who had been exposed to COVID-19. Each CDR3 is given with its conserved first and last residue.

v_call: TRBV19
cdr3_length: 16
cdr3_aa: CASSPLSDRGPPPQHF

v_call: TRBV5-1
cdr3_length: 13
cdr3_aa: CASSLDQGQPQHF

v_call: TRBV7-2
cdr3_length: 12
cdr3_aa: CASSLAEGGYTF

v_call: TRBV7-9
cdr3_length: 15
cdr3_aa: CASSATTGSQETQYF

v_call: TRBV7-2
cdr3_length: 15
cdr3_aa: CASSLVAGVKEKLFF

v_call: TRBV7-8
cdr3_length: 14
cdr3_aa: CASSTTGGNTEAFF

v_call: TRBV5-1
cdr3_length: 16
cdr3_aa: CASSLDLGATDYGYTF

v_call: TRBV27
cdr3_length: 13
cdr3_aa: CASSLALNTEAFF

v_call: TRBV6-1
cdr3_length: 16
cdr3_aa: CASSASPWGGDQPQHF

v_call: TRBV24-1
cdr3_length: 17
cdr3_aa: CATSDPGDGASGNTIYF

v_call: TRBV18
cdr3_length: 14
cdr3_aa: CASSYRGSDTEAFF

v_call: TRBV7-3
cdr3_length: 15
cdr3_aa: CASSLRASSYNEQFF

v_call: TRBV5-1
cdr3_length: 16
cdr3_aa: CASSLAGDIYNSPLHF

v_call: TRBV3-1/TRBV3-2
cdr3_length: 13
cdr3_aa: CASSPGEYQPQHF

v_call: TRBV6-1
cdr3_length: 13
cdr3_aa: CASSEAGTGELFF

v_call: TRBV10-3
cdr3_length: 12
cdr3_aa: CAISGTEVEAFF

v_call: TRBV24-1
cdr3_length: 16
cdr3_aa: CATSDPPGQGARGQFF

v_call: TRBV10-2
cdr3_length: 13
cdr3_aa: CASSGQGNQPQHF

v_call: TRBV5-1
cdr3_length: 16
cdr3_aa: CASSPQGQVQAEKLFF

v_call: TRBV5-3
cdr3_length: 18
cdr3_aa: CARSPKTSSGEPRETQYF

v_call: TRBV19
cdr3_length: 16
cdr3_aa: CASSIRTSGVLETQYF

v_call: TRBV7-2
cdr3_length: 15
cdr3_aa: CASRPNRGRNTEAFF

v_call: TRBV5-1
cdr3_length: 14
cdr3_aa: CASSSAGVNTEAFF

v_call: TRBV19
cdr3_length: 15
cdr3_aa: CASSPRTGGLYGYTF

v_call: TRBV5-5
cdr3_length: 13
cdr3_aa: CASSNSQGLGYTF

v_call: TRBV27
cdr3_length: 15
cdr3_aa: CASGRWGRSNQPQHF